One sample yielded the 3 T cell receptor beta chains listed below, sequenced in a study of blood T cells in healthy people across ages. A sample-barcoded 5' primer and a J-beta primer mix were used in a second PCR of about 7 to 12 cycles. TCRdb independently ran MiXCR on the 5' RACE reads; one entry per CDR3 protein. The sample lists fewer than 1.5 million distinct CDR3 sequences, 35% to 45% occurring once. Sequencing used blood. The receptor source for this set is a woman aged 18-35 years in good health.

This clonotype turned up a few times. V is TRBV27 and J is TRBJ2-1; 9 bases map to TRBD2. Germline V CDR1 and CDR2: MNHEY, SMNVEV (reference sequence). The CDR3 spans 16 residues. The J segment lost 2 bases and the V segment lost 0 bases, leaving 2 bases of the junction unmatched. Here the CDR3 reads CASSLSAGGPYNEQFF. DNA for the CDR3: TGTGCCAGCAGTTTATCTGCGGGAGGGCCCTACAATGAGCAGTTCTTC.

The CDR3 spells CASRPGTGDSGANVLTF. The CDR3 DNA reads as TGTGCCAGCAGACCCGGGACAGGGGACTCTGGGGCCAACGTCCTGACTTTC. This chain links TRBV2 with TRBJ2-6, with 10 bases identical to TRBD1. Germline assignment: CDR1 SNHLY and CDR2 FYNNEI. The CDR3 contains 17 residues. V dropped 6 bases and J dropped 0; count of bases not matched to a gene: 5.

The chain employs TRBV3-1 and TRBJ2-1; 14 nucleotides line up with TRBD2. From germline, CDR1 is LGHDT and CDR2 YNNKEL (reference sequence). The J segment lost 15 bases and the V segment lost 2 bases, leaving 6 bases of the junction unmatched. There are 14 residues in the CDR3. CDR3 protein: CASSQTGTSGSAFF. In DNA form, the CDR3 reads TGTGCCAGCAGCCAAACCGGGACTAGCGGGAGTGCGTTCTTC.